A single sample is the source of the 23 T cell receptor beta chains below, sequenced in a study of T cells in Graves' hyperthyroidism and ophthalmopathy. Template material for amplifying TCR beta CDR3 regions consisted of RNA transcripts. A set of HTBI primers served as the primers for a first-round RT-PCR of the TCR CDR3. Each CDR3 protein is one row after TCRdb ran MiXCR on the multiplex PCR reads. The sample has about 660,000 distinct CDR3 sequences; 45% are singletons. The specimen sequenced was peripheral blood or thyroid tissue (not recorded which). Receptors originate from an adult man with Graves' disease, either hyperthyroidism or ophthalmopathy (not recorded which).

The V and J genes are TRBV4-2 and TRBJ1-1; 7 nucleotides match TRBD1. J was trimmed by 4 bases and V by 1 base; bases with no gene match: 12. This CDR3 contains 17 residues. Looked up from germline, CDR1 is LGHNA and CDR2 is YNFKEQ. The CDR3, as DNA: TGTGCCAGCAGCCAAGTGCCAGGGGGATCTAGAGTCACTGAAGCTTTCTTT. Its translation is CASSQVPGGSRVTEAFF.

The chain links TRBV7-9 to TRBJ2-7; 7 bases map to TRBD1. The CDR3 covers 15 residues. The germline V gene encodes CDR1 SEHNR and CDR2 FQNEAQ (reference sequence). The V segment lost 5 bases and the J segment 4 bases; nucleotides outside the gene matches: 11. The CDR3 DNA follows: TGTGCCAGCAGCGGTTCCGGGACAGCCTTATACGAGCAGTACTTC. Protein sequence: CASSGSGTALYEQYF. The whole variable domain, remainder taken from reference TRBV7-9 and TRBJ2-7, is DTGVSQNPRHKITKRGQNVTFRCDPISEHNRLYWYRQTLGQGPEFLTYFQNEAQLEKSRLLSDRFSAERPKGSFSTLEIQRTEQGDSAMYLCASSGSGTALYEQYFGPGTRLTVT.

DNA of the CDR3: TGCAGTGCTAGAGATCCCTCAGGAAATAGCAATCAGCCCCAGCATTTT. This sequence encodes CSARDPSGNSNQPQHF. The chain uses TRBV20-1 and TRBJ1-5; no firm D call. V was clipped by 0 bases and J by 0 bases, with 12 bases between them. In germline, CDR1 is DFQATT, CDR2 SNEGSKA (reference sequence). CDR3 length equals 16 residues.

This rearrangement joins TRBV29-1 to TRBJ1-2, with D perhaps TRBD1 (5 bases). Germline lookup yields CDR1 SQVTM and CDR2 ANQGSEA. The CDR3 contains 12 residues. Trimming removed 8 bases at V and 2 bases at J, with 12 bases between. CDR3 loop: CSPETVNYGYTF. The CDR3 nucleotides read TGCAGCCCTGAGACAGTCAACTATGGCTACACCTTC.

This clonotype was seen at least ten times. The CDR3, as DNA: TGTGCCAGCAGCAACAGGGGGCTGGGGTCACCCCTCCACTTT. Protein: CASSNRGLGSPLHF. V is TRBV6-6 and J is TRBJ1-6, with 9 bases lining up with TRBD1. Trimming removed 6 bases from V and 10 bases from J; junction bases left unmatched: 7. The germline CDR1 and CDR2 sequences are MNHNY and SVGAGI (reference sequence). This CDR3 is 14 amino acids long.

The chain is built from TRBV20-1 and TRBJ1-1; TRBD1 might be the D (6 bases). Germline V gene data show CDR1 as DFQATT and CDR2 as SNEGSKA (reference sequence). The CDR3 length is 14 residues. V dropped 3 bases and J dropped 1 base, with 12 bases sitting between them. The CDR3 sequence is CSASKGGRNTEAFF. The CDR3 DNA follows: TGCAGTGCTAGCAAGGGGGGCCGGAACACTGAAGCTTTCTTT.

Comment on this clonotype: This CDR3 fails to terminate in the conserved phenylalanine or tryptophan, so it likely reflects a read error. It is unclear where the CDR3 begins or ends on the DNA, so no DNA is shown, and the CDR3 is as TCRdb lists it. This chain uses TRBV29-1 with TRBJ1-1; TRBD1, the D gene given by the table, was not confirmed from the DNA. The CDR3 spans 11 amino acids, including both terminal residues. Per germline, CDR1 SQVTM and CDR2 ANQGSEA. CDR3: CSAAAGQGVNY.

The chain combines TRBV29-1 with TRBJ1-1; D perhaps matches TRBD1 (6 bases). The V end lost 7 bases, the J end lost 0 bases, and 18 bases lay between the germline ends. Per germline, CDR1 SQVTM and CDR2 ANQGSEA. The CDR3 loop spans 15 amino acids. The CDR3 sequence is CSGRQAGGVNTEAFF. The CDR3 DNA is TGCAGCGGAAGGCAGGCCGGGGGCGTGAACACTGAAGCTTTCTTT. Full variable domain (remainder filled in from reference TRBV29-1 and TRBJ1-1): SAVISQKPSRDICQRGTSLTIQCQVDSQVTMMFWYRQQPGQSLTLIATANQGSEATYESGFVIDKFPISRPNLTFSTLTVSNMSPEDSSIYLCSGRQAGGVNTEAFFGQGTRLTVV.

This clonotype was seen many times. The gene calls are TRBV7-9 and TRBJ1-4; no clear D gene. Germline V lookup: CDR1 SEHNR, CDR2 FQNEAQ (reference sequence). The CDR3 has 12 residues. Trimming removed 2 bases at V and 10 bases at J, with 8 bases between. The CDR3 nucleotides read TGTGCCAGCAGCTTAATTTCGGGAAAACTGTTTTTT. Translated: CASSLISGKLFF.

CDR3 protein: CASSEQDGATNEKLFF. CDR3 coding DNA: TGTGCCAGCAGTGAACAGGACGGGGCAACTAATGAAAAACTGTTTTTT. The chain recombines TRBV2 with TRBJ1-4; no clear D. V was trimmed by 2 bases and J by 0 bases, leaving 10 bases between them. The CDR3 is 16 amino acids. CDR1 and CDR2 (germline): SNHLY, FYNNEI.

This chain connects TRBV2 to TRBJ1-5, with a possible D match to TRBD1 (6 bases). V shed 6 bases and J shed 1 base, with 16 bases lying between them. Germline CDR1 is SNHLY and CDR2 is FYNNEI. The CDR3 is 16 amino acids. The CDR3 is CASSLYRDTSNQPQHF. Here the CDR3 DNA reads TGTGCCAGCAGCCTTTACCGGGACACCAGCAATCAGCCCCAGCATTTT.

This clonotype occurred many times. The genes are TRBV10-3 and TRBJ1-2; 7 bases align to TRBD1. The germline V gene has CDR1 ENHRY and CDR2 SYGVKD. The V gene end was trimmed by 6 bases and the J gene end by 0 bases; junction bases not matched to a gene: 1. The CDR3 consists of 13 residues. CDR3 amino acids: CAIRGTANYGYTF. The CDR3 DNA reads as TGTGCCATCAGGGGGACAGCTAACTATGGCTACACCTTC.

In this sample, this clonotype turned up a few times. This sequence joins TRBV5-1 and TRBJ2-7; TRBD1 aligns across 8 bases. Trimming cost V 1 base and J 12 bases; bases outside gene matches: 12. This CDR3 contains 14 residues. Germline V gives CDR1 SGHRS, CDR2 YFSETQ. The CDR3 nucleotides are TGCGCCAGCAGCTTGTGGGACAGGTTCGAGTCGTCGTACTTC. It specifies CASSLWDRFESSYF.

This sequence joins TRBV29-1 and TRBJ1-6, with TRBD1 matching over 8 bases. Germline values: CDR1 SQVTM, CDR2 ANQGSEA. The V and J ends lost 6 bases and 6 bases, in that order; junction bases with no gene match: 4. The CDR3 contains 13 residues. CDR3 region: CSVGQGTNSPLHF. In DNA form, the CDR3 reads TGCAGCGTAGGACAGGGAACTAATTCACCCCTCCACTTT.

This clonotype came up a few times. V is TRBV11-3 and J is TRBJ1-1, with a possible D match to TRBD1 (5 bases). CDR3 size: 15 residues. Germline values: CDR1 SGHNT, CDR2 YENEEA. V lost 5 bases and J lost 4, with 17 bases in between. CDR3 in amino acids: CASSPPAGLGTEAFF. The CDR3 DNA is TGTGCCAGCAGCCCACCGGCAGGGCTCGGCACTGAAGCTTTCTTT.

CDR3 residues: CASSGVAGRGTGELFF. CDR3 nucleotides: TGCGCCAGCAGCGGGGTGGCGGGCCGGGGCACCGGGGAGCTGTTTTTT. The rearrangement uses TRBV4-1 and TRBJ2-2, with D possibly matching TRBD2 (5 bases). The CDR3 spans 16 residues. Trimming took off 5 bases at V and 4 bases at J, with 17 bases between the two ends. The germline V gene encodes CDR1 MGHRA and CDR2 YSYEKL.

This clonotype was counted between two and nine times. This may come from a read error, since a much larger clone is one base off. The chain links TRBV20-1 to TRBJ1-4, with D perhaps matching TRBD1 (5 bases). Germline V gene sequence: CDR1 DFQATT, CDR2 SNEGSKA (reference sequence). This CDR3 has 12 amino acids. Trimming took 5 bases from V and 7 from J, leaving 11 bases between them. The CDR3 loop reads CSAAGGSEKLFF. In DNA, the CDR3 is TGCAGTGCTGCCGGGGGAAGTGAAAAACTGTTTTTT.

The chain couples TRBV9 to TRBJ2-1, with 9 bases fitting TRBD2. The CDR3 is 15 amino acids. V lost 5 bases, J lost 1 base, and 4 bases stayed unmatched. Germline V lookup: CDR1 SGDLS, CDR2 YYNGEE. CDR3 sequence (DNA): TGTGCCAGCAGTTCTAGCGGGGATTCCTACAATGAGCAGTTCTTC. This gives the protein CASSSSGDSYNEQFF.

The chain's CDR3 is CSGQGAGAYEQYF. For the CDR3, the DNA is TGCAGCGGACAGGGGGCAGGGGCCTACGAGCAGTACTTC. The genes are TRBV29-1 and TRBJ2-7; TRBD1 matches 10 bases. The CDR3 loop spans 13 amino acids. Looked up from germline, CDR1 is SQVTM and CDR2 is ANQGSEA. Germline trimming cut 7 bases from V and 2 bases from J; bases unmatched to any gene: 5.

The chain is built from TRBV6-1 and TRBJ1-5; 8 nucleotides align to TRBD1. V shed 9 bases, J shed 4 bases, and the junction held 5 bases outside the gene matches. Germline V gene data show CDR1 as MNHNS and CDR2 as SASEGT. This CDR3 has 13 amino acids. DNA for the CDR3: TGTGCCAGTGAGACAGGGGATAATCAGCCCCAGCATTTT. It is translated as CASETGDNQPQHF.

In DNA, the CDR3 is TGTGCCAGCAGTTTAGAGTCCGGAGGCCCCCACCAGCCCCAGCATTTT. It is translated as CASSLESGGPHQPQHF. The V and J genes are TRBV6-6 and TRBJ1-5, with no clear D. CDR1 is MNHNY and CDR2 is SVGAGI in the germline V gene (reference sequence). The CDR3 has 16 residues. The ends were cut back, 4 bases at V and 7 bases at J, with 20 bases in the middle.

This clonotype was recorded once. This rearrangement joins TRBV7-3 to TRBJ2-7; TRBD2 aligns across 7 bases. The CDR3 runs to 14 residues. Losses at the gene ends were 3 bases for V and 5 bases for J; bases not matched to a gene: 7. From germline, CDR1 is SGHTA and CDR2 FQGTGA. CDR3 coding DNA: TGTGCCAGCAGCTTCTATGCTGGGAGGGACGAGCAGTACTTC. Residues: CASSFYAGRDEQYF. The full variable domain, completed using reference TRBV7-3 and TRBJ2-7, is GAGVSQTPSNKVTEKGKYVELRCDPISGHTALYWYRQSLGQGPEFLIYFQGTGAADDSGLPNDRFFAVRPEGSVSTLKIQRTERGDSAVYLCASSFYAGRDEQYFGPGTRLTVT.

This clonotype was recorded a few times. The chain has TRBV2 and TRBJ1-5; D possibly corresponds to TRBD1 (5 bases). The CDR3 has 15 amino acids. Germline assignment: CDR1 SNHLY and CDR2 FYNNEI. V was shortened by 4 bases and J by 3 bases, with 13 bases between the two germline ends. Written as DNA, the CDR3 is TGTGCCAGCAGTGGGGGGGGATTAGACAATCAGCCCCAGCATTTT. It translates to CASSGGGLDNQPQHF.